Below, one T cell receptor (beta chain) is given with its context. Its cognate antigen has yet to be identified. No much larger clonotype is one base removed from it; base qualities were not supplied. CDR3 length: 14 amino acids, cysteine to phenylalanine. The only DNA kept is the CDR3, 42 bases in frame from the first base. CDR1 and CDR2 are read off the germline V gene as SGHAT and FQNNGV. V and J lose 5 bases and 0 bases, and a span of 11 bases separates them. The sample belongs to a study of early T cells in non-severe SARS-CoV-2 infection (dated by TCRdb to the early 2020s). Regarding the study in general: TCR sequencing used bulk RNA from unsorted whole blood, so alpha and beta chains could not be paired.

The receptor library was made with 5' RACE. Sequencing took place on a NextSeq 500. In the TCR library protocol, unique molecular identifiers were attached to individual cDNA molecules to correct for PCR bias and sequencing error. Both TCR alpha and beta chains were sequenced, and tight co-correlation was observed between alpha and beta sequence abundances in each sample. Turning to the authors' computational methods: Decombinator V4 was used to annotate TCR sequences for V gene, J gene and CDR3. TCRs were defined as expanded if a significant change between any two time points was detected under a Poisson model with p below 0.0001. TCR abundances were normalised to the total number of TCRs sequenced per sample and were expressed as counts per million. TRAV1-2 paired with TRAJ12, TRAJ20 or TRAJ33 defined MAIT TCRs, while TRAV10 paired with TRAJ18 defined iNKT TCRs. VDJdb, accessed 1 November 2021, was searched for CMV, EBV and SARS-CoV-2 annotated TCRs, excluding TCRs annotated for multiple antigens. The raw public data were reprocessed by TCRdb itself: fastp quality trimming at Q25, MiXCR clonotype calling, in-frame beta chains only. Each record represents a unique CDR3 protein, reported with the most common genes and DNA among its rows. The V and J calls, along with clone size, are taken from TCRdb and not from the paper's own processing. Present in this sample are some 61,000 distinct CDR3 sequences, under 9% of which were seen just once. In total, the top ten clones hold 3.5% to 4% of the sample.

The study was a case-control design nested within a healthcare worker cohort in London, UK, with weekly nasopharyngeal swab PCR tests and blood sampling. Healthcare workers were recruited during the week of the UK lockdown, between 23 and 31 March 2020, and followed weekly for up to 16 weeks. On the study overall, not on this receptor specifically: VDJdb matching was skewed toward anti-spike CD8 responses, so virus-specific expansions were likely underestimated and private and CD4 specificities were missed.

This receptor was obtained from an adult who was a healthcare worker with PCR-confirmed SARS-CoV-2 infection or an uninfected control (not recorded which). The specimen was whole blood, collected at baseline. This sequence uses TRBV11-2 and TRBJ2-7; confidence is insufficient to name the D gene. The CDR3 sequence is CASSTVKASYEQYF. Read as DNA, the sequence is TGTGCCAGCAGCACCGTGAAGGCCTCCTACGAGCAGTACTTC.